The next 5 T cell receptor beta chains were all read from a single sample in a study of identical twins. TCRdb reanalysed the 5' RACE reads using MiXCR and keeps one entry per CDR3 protein. The sample lists 750,000 to 950,000 distinct CDR3 sequences; around 12% were seen once. The same sample was also studied in work on yellow fever vaccine responses in identical twins.

The sample taken for sequencing was PBMCs. The source is a woman younger than 35 in good health.

This clonotype has only a few counts. CDR3 DNA sequence: TGTGCCAGCAGTTACTCATTGGGACAGGGTGGCTTGCGGGGGCAGTACTTC. Its translation is CASSYSLGQGGLRGQYF. The chain joins TRBV6-5 to TRBJ2-7; 9 nucleotides match TRBD1. This CDR3 region has 17 residues. The ends lost 0 bases at V and 9 bases at J; junction bases unmatched: 15. In germline, CDR1 is MNHEY, CDR2 SVGAGI.

The rearrangement uses TRBV10-3 and TRBJ2-2; TRBD2 might be the D (5 bases). V was shortened by 8 bases and J by 7 bases, with 17 bases between the two germline ends. CDR3 length equals 14 residues. Germline V gives CDR1 ENHRY, CDR2 SYGVKD. The CDR3 spells CAIRGGVLSGELFF. CDR3 bases: TGTGCCATCCGAGGAGGTGTGCTAAGCGGGGAGCTGTTTTTT.

This clonotype was detected ten times or more. This chain uses TRBV7-2 with TRBJ2-7, with 9 bases fitting TRBD2. J lost 4 bases, V lost 1 base, and 2 bases had no gene match. This CDR3 is 14 amino acids long. CDR1 and CDR2 from the germline V gene are SGHTA and FQGNSA. The CDR3 here is CASSLGAGGYEQYF. In DNA, the CDR3 is TGTGCCAGCAGCTTAGGAGCGGGAGGTTACGAGCAGTACTTC.

The chain joins TRBV7-3 to TRBJ1-1; D perhaps matches TRBD1 (6 bases). This CDR3 region has 13 residues. Germline assignment: CDR1 SGHTA and CDR2 FQGTGA. The V and J ends lost 1 base and 5 bases respectively, with 8 bases between them. The CDR3 is CASSLRGQTEAFF. CDR3 nucleotides: TGTGCCAGCAGCTTAAGGGGGCAGACTGAAGCTTTCTTT.

This clonotype was observed at least ten times. The chain couples TRBV25-1 to TRBJ2-4; D is uncertain. Trimming left V 5 bases short and J 5 bases short, with 7 bases between. Per the germline V gene, CDR1 is MGHDK and CDR2 is SYGVNS. This CDR3 comprises 12 residues. This chain's CDR3 is CASSLLENIQYF. The DNA of the CDR3 is TGTGCCAGCAGTCTATTAGAAAACATTCAGTACTTC.